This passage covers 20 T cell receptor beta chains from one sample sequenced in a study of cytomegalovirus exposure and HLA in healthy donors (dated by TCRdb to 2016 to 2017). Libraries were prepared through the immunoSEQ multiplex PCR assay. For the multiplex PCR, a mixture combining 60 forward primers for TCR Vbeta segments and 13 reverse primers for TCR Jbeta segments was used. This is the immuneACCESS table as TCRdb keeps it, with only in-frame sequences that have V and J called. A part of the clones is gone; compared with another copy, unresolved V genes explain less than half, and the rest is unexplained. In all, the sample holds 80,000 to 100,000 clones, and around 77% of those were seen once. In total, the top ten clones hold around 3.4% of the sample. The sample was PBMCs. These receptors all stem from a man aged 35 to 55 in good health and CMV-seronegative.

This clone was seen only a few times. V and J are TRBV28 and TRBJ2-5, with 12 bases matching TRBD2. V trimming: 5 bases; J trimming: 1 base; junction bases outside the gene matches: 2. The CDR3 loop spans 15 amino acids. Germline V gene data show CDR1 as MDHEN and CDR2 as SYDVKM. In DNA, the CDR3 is TGTGCCAGCAGTCTAGCGGGAGGGCCCCAAGAGACCCAGTACTTC. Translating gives CASSLAGGPQETQYF.

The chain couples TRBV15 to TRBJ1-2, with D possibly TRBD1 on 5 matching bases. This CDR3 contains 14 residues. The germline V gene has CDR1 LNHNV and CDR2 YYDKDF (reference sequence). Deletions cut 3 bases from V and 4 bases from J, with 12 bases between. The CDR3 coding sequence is TGTGCCACCAGCAGTACTACAGGTTTCTATGGCTACACCTTC. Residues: CATSSTTGFYGYTF.

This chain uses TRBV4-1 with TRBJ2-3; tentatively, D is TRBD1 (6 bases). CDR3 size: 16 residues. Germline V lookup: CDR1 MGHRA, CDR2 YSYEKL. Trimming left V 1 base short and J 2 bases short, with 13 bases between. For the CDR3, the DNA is TGCGCCAGCAGCCAAGCGTGGGGGCGTACCACAGATACGCAGTATTTT. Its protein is CASSQAWGRTTDTQYF.

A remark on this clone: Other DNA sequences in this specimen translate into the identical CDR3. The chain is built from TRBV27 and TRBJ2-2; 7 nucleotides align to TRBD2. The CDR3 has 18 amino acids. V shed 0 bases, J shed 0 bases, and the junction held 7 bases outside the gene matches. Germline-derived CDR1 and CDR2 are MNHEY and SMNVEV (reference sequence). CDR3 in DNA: TGTGCCAGCAGTTTATCGGTCTGGGGAGGGGCGAACACCGGGGAGCTGTTTTTT. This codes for CASSLSVWGGANTGELFF.

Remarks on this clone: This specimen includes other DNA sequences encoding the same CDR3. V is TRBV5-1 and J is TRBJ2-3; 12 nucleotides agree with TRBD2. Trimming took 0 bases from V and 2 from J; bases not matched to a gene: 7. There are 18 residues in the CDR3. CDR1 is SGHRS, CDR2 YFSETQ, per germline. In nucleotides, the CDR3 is TGCGCCAGCAGCTTGGGGAGGACTAGCGGGGAAATCACAGATACGCAGTATTTT. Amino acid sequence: CASSLGRTSGEITDTQYF.

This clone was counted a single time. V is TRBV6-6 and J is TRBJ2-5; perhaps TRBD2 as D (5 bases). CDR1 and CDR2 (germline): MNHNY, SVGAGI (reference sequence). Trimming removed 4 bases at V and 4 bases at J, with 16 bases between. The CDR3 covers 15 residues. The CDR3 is CASSSLGIRGETQYF. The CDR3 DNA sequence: TGTGCCAGCAGTTCCCTTGGAATCCGGGGAGAGACCCAGTACTTC.

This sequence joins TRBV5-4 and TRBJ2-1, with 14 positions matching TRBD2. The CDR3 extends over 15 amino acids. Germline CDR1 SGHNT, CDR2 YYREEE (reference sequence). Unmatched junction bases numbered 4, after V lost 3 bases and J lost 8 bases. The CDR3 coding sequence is TGTGCCAGCAGCTATGGACTAGCGGGAGGCGATGAGCAGTTCTTC. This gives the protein CASSYGLAGGDEQFF.

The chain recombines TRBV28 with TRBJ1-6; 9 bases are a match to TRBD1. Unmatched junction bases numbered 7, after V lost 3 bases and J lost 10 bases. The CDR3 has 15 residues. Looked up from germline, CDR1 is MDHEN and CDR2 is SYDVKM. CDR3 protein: CASSFPQGAGSPLHF. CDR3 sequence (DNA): TGTGCCAGCAGTTTCCCACAGGGGGCCGGATCACCCCTCCACTTT. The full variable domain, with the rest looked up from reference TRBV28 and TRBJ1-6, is DVKVTQSSRYLVKRTGEKVFLECVQDMDHENMFWYRQDPGLGLRLIYFSYDVKMKEKGDIPEGYSVSREKKERFSLILESASTNQTSMYLCASSFPQGAGSPLHFGNGTRLTVT.

In nucleotides, the CDR3 is TGCGCCAGCAGCTTTTTGGGGGGGGAATATGGCTACACCTTC. Translating it yields CASSFLGGEYGYTF. The rearrangement uses TRBV5-1 and TRBJ1-2; TRBD1 might be the D (5 bases). V lost 2 bases and J lost 5, with 13 bases in between. CDR3 length: 14 amino acids. Per germline, CDR1 SGHRS and CDR2 YFSETQ. Using reference TRBV5-1 and TRBJ1-2 for the parts outside the CDR3, the full variable domain is KAGVTQTPRYLIKTRGQQVTLSCSPISGHRSVSWYQQTPGQGLQFLFEYFSETQRNKGNFPGRFSGRQFSNSRSEMNVSTLELGDSALYLCASSFLGGEYGYTFGSGTRLTVV.

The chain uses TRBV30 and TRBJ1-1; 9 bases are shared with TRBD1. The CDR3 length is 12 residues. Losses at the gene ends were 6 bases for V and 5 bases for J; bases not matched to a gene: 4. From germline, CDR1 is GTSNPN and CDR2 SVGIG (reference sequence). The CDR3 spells CACPTGGTEAFF. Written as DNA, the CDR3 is TGTGCCTGTCCGACAGGGGGGACTGAAGCTTTCTTT.

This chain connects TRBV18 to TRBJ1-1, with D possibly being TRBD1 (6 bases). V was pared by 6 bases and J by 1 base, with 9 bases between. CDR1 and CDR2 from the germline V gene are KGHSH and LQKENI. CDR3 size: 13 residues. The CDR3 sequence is CASSRDTNTEAFF. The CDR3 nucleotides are TGTGCCAGCTCCAGGGACACGAACACTGAAGCTTTCTTT.

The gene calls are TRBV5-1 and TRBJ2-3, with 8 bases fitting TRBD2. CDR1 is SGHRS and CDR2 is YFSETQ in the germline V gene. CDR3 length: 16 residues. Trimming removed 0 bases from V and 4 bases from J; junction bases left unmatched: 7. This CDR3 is CASSLERGPSADTQYF. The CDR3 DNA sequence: TGCGCCAGCAGCTTGGAGCGGGGGCCGAGCGCAGATACGCAGTATTTT.

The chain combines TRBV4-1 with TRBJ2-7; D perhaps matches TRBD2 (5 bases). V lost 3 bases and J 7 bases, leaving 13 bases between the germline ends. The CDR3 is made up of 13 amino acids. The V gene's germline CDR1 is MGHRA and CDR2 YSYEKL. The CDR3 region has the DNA TGCGCCAGCAGCCAGACGGCCGGGAATGAGCAGTACTTC. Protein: CASSQTAGNEQYF.

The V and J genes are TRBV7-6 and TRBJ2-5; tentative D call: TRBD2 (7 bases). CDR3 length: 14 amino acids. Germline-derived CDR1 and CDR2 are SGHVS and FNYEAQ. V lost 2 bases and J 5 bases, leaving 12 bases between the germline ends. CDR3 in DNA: TGTGCCAGCAGCTTAACGGGGGGCATCGAGACCCAGTACTTC. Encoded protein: CASSLTGGIETQYF.

The CDR3 DNA follows: TGTGCCTGGAGTGGGCGGGGGGGGCAGTTCTTC. Residues: CAWSGRGGQFF. The V and J genes are TRBV30 and TRBJ2-1; 9 bases line up with TRBD2. V dropped 1 base and J dropped 12; count of bases not matched to a gene: 1. This CDR3 contains 11 residues. The V gene's germline CDR1 is GTSNPN and CDR2 SVGIG (reference sequence).

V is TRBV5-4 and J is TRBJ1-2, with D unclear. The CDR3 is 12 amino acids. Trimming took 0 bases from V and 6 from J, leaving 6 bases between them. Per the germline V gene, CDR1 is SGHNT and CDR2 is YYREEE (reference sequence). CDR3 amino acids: CASSLGQNGYTF. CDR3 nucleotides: TGTGCCAGCAGCTTGGGGCAAAATGGCTACACCTTC.

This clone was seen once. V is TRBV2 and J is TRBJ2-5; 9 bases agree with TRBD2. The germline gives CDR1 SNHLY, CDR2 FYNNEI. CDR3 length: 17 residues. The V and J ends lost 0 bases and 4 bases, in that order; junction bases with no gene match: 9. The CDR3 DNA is TGTGCCAGCAGTGAAGCGGTTAGCGGGAGAAGTAGAGAGACCCAGTACTTC. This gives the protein CASSEAVSGRSRETQYF.

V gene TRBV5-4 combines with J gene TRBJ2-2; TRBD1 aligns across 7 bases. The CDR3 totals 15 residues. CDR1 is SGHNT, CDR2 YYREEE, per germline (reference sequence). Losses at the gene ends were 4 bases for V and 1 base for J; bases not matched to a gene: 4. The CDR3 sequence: CASSRGQMNTGELFF. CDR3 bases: TGTGCCAGCAGCAGGGGACAGATGAACACCGGGGAGCTGTTTTTT.

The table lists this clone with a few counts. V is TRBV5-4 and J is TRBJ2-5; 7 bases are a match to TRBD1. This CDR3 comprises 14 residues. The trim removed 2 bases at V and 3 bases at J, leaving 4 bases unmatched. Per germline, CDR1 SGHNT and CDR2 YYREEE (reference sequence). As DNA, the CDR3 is TGTGCCAGCAGCTTAAGGGGGCGCGAAGAGACCCAGTACTTC. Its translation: CASSLRGREETQYF.

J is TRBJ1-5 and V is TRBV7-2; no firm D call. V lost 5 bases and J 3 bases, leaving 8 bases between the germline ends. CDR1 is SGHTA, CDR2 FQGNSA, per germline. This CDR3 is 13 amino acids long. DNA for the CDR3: TGTGCCAGCAGCGATAGAATCAATCAGCCCCAGCATTTT. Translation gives CASSDRINQPQHF.